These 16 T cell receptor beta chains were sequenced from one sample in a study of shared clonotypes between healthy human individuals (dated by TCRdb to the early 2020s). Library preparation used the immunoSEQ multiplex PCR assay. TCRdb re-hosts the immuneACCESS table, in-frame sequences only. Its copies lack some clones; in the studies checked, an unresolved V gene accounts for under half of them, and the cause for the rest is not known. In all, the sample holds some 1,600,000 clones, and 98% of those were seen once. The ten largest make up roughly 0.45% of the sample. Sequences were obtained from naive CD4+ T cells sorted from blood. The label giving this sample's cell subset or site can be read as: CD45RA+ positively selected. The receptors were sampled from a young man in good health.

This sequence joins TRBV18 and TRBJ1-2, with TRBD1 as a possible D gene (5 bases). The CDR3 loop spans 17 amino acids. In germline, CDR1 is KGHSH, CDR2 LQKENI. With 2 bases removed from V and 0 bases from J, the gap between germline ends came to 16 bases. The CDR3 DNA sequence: TGTGCCAGCTCACCAGCCCCGACAGCATATTCTAACTATGGCTACACCTTC. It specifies CASSPAPTAYSNYGYTF.

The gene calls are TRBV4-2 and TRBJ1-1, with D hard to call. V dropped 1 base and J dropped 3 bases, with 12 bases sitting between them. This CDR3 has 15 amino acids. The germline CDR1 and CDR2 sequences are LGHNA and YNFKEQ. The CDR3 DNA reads TGTGCCAGCAGCCAAGTTACCCTACGCGACACTGAAGCTTTCTTT. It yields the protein CASSQVTLRDTEAFF.

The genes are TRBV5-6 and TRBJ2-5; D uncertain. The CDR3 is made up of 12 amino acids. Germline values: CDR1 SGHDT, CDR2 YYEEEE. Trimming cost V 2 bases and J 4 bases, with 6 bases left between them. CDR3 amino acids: CASSFDRETQYF. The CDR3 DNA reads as TGTGCCAGCAGCTTTGACCGAGAGACCCAGTACTTC. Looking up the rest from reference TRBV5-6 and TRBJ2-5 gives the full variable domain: DAGVTQSPTHLIKTRGQQVTLRCSPKSGHDTVSWYQQALGQGPQFIFQYYEEEERQRGNFPDRFSGHQFPNYSSELNVNALLLGDSALYLCASSFDRETQYFGPGTRLLVL.

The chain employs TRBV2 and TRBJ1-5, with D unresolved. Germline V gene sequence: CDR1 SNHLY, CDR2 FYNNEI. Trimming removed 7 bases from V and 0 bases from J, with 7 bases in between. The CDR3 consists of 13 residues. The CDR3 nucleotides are TGTGCCAGCAAATTTTATAGCAATCAGCCCCAGCATTTT. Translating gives CASKFYSNQPQHF.

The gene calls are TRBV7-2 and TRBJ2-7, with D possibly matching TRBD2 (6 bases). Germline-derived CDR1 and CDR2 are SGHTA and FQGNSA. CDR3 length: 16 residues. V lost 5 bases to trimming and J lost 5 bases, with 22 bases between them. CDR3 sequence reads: CASSHIPGTPKDEQYF. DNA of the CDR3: TGTGCCAGCAGCCACATCCCCGGGACTCCTAAAGACGAGCAGTACTTC.

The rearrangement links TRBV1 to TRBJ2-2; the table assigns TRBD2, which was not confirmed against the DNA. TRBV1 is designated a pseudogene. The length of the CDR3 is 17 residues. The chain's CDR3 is CTSSQDWDFLYGGELFF. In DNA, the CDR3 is TGCACCAGCAGCCAAGATTGGGACTTTTTGTATGGCGGGGAGCTGTTTTTT.

The CDR3 sequence is CASSSRTGWNTEAFF. CDR3 nucleotide sequence: TGTGCCAGCAGCTCGAGGACAGGGTGGAACACTGAAGCTTTCTTT. The chain links TRBV7-2 to TRBJ1-1; 8 positions agree with TRBD1. The CDR3 contains 15 residues. Germline V gene lookup returns CDR1 SGHTA and CDR2 FQGNSA. V trimming: 4 bases; J trimming: 1 base; junction bases outside the gene matches: 5.

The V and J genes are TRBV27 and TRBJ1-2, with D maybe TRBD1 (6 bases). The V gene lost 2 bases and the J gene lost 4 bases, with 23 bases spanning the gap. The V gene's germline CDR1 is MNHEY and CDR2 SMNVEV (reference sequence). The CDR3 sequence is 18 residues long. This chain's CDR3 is CASSLLPGRGRGGYGYTF. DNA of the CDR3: TGTGCCAGCAGTTTACTCCCGGGACGGGGGAGAGGGGGCTATGGCTACACCTTC.

This chain's CDR3 is CASSYSQGLSGNTIYF. CDR3 nucleotides: TGTGCCAGCAGTTACTCGCAGGGTCTCTCTGGAAACACCATATATTTT. The chain has TRBV6-5 and TRBJ1-3; a possible D gene is TRBD1 (5 bases). CDR1 is MNHEY and CDR2 is SVGAGI in the germline V gene. V lost 0 bases, J lost 0 bases, and 9 bases lay in between. The CDR3 runs 16 residues.

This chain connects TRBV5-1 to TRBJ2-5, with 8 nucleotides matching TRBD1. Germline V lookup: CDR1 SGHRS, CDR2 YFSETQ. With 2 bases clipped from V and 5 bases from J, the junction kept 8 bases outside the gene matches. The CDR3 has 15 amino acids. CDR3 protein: CASSFGQGTGETQYF. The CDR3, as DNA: TGCGCCAGCAGCTTTGGACAGGGAACAGGGGAGACCCAGTACTTC.

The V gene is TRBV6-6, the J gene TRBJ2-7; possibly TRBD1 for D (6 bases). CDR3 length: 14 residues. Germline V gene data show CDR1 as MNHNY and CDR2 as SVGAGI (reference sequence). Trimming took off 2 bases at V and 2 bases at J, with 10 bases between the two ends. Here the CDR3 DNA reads TGTGCCAGCAGTTACGTGGGACAAACCTACGAGCAGTACTTC. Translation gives CASSYVGQTYEQYF.

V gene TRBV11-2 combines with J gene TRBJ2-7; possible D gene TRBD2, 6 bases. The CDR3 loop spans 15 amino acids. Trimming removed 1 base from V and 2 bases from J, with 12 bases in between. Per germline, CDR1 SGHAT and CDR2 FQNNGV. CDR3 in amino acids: CASSLAAGSPYEQYF. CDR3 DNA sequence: TGTGCCAGCAGCTTAGCAGCCGGGAGCCCCTACGAGCAGTACTTC. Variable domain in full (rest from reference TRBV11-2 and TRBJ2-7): EAGVAQSPRYKIIEKRQSVAFWCNPISGHATLYWYQQILGQGPKLLIQFQNNGVVDDSQLPKDRFSAERLKGVDSTLKIQPAKLEDSAVYLCASSLAAGSPYEQYFGPGTRLTVT.

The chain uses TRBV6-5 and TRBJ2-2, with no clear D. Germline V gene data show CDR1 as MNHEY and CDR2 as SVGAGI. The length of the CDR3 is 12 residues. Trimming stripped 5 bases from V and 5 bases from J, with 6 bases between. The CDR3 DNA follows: TGTGCCAGCAGTCGGACGACCGGGGAGCTGTTTTTT. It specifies CASSRTTGELFF.

The CDR3 is CASRIPLAGSFEQYF. The CDR3 DNA follows: TGCGCCAGCAGGATCCCCCTAGCGGGGTCTTTCGAGCAGTACTTC. This chain uses TRBV10-2 with TRBJ2-7; 9 nucleotides agree with TRBD2. There are 15 residues in the CDR3. The germline CDR1 and CDR2 sequences are WSHSY and SAAADI. V lost 6 bases, J lost 6 bases, and 12 bases stayed unmatched.

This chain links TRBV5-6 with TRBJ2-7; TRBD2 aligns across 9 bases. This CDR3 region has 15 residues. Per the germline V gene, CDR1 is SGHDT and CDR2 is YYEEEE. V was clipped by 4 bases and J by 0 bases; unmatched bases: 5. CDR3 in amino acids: CASSPLAGSSYEQYF. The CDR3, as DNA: TGTGCCAGCAGCCCTCTAGCGGGAAGCTCCTACGAGCAGTACTTC.

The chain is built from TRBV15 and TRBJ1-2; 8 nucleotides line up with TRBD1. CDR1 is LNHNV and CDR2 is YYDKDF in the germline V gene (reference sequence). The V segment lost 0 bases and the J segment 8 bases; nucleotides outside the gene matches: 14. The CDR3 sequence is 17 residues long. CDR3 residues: CATSRDLADRVTEGYTF. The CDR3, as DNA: TGTGCCACCAGCAGAGATCTGGCGGACAGGGTGACTGAGGGCTACACCTTC.